This TCR beta chain was observed in a study of blood T cell repertoires in COVID-19. Study overall: Some COVID-19 samples were acute and others convalescent; all came from the United States, Italy and Spain. Sources were T cells, B-cell-depleted T cells, or PBMCs; the material itself was cDNA or gDNA.

Trimming removed 3 bases at V and 7 bases at J, with 13 bases between. This CDR3 spans 13 amino acids. Germline V lookup: CDR1 SGDLS, CDR2 YYNGEE. This clone was detected once. In the study's own analysis: Amplification from reference gene primers served as the basis for estimated nucleated cell counts. Sequenced by immunoSEQ multiplex PCR; TCRdb stores in-frame clones only, minus some. V and J calls and clone size follow that table, whereas D and trimming were derived from the DNA. The table lists around 70,000 clones, approximately 79% of them singletons. Sequenced: peripheral blood. The chain has TRBV9 and TRBJ1-2, with a tentative D call TRBD1 (6 bases). The receptor comes from a man between 60 and 75 years old with acute or convalescent COVID-19. The CDR3 nucleotides read TGTGCCAGCAGCGATACAGGGACGGCTGGCTACACCTTC. Translated: CASSDTGTAGYTF.